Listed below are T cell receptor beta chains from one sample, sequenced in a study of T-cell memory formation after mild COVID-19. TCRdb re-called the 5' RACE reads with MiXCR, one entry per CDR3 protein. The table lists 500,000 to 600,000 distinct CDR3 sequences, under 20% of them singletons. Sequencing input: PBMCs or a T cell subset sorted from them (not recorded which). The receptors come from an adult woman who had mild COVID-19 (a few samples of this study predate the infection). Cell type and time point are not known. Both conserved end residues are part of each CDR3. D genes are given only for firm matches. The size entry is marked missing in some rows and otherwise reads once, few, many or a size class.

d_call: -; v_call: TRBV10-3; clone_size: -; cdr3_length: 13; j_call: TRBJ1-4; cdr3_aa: CAISESIEGKLFF; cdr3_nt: TGTGCCATCAGTGAGTCGATTGAGGGTAAACTGTTTTTT
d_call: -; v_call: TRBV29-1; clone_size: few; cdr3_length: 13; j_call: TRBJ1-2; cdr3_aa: CSVEGMWVGGYTF; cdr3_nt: TGCAGCGTTGAAGGCATGTGGGTGGGTGGCTACACCTTC
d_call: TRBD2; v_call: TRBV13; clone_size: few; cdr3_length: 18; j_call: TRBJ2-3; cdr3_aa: CASSSTLRRERSTDTQYF; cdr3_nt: TGTGCCAGCAGCTCTACTCTGAGGCGGGAGCGGAGCACAGATACGCAGTATTTT
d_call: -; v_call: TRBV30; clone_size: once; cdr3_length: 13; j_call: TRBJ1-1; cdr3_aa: CAWSVRRGGKTFF; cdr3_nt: TGTGCCTGGAGTGTTCGAAGGGGGGGGAAAACTTTCTTT
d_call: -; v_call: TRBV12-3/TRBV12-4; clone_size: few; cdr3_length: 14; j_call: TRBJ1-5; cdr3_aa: CASSLAGGAQPQHF; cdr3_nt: TGTGCCAGCAGTTTAGCGGGAGGAGCACAGCCCCAGCATTTT
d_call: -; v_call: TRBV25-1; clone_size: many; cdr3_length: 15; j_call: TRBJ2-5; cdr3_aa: CASSPLTAYQETQYF; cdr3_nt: TGTGCCAGCAGTCCCCTGACAGCCTACCAAGAGACCCAGTACTTC
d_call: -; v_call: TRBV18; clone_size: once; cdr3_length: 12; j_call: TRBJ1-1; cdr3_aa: CASSPPGIQAFF; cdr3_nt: TGTGCCAGCTCACCGCCGGGGATCCAAGCTTTCTTT
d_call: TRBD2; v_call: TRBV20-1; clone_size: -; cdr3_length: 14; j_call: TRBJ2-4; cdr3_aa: CSASGRSAKNIQYF; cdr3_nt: TGCAGTGCTAGCGGGAGGTCAGCCAAAAACATTCAGTACTTC
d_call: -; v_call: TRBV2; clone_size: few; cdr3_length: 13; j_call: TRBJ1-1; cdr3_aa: CASSEAESSEAFF; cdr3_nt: TGTGCCAGCAGTGAAGCGGAGAGCTCTGAAGCTTTCTTT
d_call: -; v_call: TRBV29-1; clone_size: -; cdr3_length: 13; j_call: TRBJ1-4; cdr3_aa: CSVEDRVAEKLFF; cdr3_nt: TGCAGCGTTGAAGACAGGGTTGCCGAAAAACTGTTTTTT
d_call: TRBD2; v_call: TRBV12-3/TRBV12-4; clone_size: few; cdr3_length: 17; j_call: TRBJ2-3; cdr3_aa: CASSSPGLAGSLGTQYF; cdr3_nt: TGTGCCAGCAGTTCCCCGGGACTAGCGGGGAGTCTTGGTACGCAGTATTTT
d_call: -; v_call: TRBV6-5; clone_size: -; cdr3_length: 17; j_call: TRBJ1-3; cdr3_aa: CASSYSIQAFSGNTIYF; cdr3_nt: TGTGCCAGCAGTTACTCGATACAGGCTTTCTCTGGAAACACCATATATTTT
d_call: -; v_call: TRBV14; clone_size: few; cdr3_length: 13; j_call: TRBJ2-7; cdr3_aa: CASSDSPAYEQYF; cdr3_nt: TGTGCCAGCAGTGACAGCCCTGCCTACGAGCAGTACTTC
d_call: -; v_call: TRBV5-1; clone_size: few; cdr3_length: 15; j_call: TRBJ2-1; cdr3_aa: CASRPSGIRYNEQFF; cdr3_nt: TGCGCCAGCAGGCCCTCAGGGATCCGTTACAATGAGCAGTTCTTC
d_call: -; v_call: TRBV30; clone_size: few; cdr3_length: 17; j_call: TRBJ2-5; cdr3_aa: CAWSRAGVGTSSETQYF; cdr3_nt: TGTGCCTGGAGTAGGGCAGGGGTCGGGACAAGTTCGGAGACCCAGTACTTC
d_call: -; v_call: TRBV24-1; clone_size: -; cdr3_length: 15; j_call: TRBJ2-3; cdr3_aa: CATSDFGDSTDTQYF; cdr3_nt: TGTGCCACCAGTGATTTCGGCGACAGCACAGATACGCAGTATTTT
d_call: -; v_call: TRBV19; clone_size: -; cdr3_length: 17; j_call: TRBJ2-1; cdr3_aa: CASSMTGAMSSYNEQFF; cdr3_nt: TGTGCCAGTAGTATGACGGGGGCAATGAGCTCCTACAATGAGCAGTTCTTC
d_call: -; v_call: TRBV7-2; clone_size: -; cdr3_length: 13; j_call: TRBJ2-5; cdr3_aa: CASSPGYSETQYF; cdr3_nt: TGTGCCAGCAGCCCAGGGTATTCAGAGACCCAGTACTTC
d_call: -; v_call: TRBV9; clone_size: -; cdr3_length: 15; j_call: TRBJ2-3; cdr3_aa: CASSGSQGSADTQYF; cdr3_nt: TGTGCCAGCAGCGGGAGTCAGGGGAGCGCAGATACGCAGTATTTT
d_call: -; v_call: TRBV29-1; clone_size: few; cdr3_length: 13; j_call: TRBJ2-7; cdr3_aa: CSVEDLDSYEQYF; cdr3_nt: TGCAGCGTTGAAGACCTAGACTCGTACGAGCAGTACTTC
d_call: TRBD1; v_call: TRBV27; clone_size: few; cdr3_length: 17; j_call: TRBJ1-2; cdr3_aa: CASMPYIGATGNYGYTF; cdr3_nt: TGTGCCAGCATGCCTTACATCGGGGCGACAGGGAACTATGGCTACACCTTC
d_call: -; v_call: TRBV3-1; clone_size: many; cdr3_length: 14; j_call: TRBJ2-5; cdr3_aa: CASSHEGKRETQYF; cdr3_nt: TGTGCCAGCAGCCACGAAGGTAAAAGAGAGACCCAGTACTTC
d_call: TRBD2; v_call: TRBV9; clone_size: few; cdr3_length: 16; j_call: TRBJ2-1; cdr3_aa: CASSPSGGSSYNEQFF; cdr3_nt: TGTGCCAGCAGCCCTAGCGGGGGTAGCTCCTACAATGAGCAGTTCTTC
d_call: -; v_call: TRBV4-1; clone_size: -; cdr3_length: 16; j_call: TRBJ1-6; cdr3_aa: CASSPRSGSYNSPLHF; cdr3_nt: TGCGCCAGCAGCCCTAGATCCGGCTCCTATAATTCACCCCTCCACTTT
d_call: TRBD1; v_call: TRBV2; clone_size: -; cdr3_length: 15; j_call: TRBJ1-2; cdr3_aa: CASSAGQGVGYGYTF; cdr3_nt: TGTGCCAGCAGCGCGGGACAGGGGGTTGGCTATGGCTACACCTTC